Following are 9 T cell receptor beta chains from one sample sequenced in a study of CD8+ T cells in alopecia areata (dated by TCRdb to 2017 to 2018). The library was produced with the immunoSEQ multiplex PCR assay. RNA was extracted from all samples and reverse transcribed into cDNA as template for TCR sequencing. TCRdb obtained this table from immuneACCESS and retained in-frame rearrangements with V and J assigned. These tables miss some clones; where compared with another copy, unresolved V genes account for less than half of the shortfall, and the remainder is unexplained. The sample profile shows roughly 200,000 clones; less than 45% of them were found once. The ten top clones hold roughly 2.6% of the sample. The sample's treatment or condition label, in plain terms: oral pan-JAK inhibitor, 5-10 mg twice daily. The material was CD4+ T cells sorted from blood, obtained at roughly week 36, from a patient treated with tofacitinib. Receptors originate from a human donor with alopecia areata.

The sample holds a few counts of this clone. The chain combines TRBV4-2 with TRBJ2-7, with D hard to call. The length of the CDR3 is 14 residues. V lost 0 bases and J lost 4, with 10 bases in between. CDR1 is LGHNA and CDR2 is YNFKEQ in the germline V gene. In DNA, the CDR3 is TGTGCCAGCAGCCAAGATTGGACGCCTTACGAGCAGTACTTC. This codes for CASSQDWTPYEQYF.

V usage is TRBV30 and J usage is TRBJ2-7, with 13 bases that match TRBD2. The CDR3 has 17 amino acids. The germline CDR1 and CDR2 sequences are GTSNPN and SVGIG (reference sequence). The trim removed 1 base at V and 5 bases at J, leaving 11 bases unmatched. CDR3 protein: CAWSEGLAGLSRDEQYF. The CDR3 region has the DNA TGTGCCTGGAGTGAGGGACTAGCGGGGCTATCTCGGGACGAGCAGTACTTC.

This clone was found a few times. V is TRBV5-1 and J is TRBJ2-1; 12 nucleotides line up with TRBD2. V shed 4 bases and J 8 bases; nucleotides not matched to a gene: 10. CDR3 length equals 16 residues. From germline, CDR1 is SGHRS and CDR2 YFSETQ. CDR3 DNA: TGCGCCAGCAGCCCCCTAGCGGGAGGGCCAAAAGATGAGCAGTTCTTC. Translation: CASSPLAGGPKDEQFF.

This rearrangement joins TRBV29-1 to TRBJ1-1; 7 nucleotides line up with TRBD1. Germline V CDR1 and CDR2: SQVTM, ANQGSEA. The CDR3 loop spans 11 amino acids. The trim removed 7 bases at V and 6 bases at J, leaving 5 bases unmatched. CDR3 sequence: CSALDRAEAFF. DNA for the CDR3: TGCAGCGCACTCGACAGGGCTGAAGCTTTCTTT.

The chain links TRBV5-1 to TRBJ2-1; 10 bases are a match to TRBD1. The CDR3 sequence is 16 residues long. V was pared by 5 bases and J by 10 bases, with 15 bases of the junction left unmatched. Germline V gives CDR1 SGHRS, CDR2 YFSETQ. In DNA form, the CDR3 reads TGCGCCAGCAGAGCGAACCCGGGACAGGGGCCCCCGGAGCAGTTCTTC. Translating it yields CASRANPGQGPPEQFF.

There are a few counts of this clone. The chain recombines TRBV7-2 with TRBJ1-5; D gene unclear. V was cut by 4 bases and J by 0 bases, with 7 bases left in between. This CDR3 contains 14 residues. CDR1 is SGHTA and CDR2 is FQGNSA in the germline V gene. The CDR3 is CASSSHLSNQPQHF. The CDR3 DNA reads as TGTGCCAGCAGCTCACACCTTAGCAATCAGCCCCAGCATTTT.

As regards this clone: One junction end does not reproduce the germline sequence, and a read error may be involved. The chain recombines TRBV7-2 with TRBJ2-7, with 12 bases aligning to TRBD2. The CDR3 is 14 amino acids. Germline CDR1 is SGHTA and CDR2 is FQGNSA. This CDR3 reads CASSQGTSGYEQYF. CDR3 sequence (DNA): TGCGCCAGCAGCCAGGGGACTAGCGGGTACGAGCAGTACTTC.

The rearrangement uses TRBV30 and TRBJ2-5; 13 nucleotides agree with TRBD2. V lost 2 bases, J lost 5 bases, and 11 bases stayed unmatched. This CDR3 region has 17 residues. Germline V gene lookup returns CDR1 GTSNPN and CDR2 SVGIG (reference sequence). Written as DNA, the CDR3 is TGTGCCTGGAGTAAGGGGACTAGCGGGAATCTGTGGGAGACCCAGTACTTC. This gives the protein CAWSKGTSGNLWETQYF.

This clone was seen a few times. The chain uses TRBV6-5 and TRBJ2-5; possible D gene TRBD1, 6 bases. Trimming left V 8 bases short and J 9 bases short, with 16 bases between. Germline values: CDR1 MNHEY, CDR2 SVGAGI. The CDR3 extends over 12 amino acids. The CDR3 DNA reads TGTGCCAGCGGGGGCCCCCCAAAGGCCCAGTACTTC. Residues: CASGGPPKAQYF.